Listed here is a single TCR beta chain. Its antigen is not identified. This specimen includes other DNA sequences encoding the same CDR3. This entry belongs to a study of cytomegalovirus exposure and HLA in healthy donors. Study-level findings and limits: When a later analysis compared HLA-associated TCR beta chains with equally common others, the HLA-associated chains turned out to be more clonally expanded and to have lower generation probabilities. An analysis that was carried out later associated about 17,000 TCR beta sequences with HLA alleles at 0.05 false discovery rate. Most TCR sequences were seen very rarely across donors, but some public TCRs occurred in many. The presence/absence work took it that sequencing depth was about the same across donors.

CDR1 MRHNA and CDR2 SNTAGT come from the germline V gene. V shed 6 bases and J 1 base; nucleotides not matched to a gene: 2. The CDR3 has 15 amino acids. The PCR was carried out with 60 Vbeta primers and 13 Jbeta primers. Measured with immunoSEQ multiplex PCR; TCRdb has only the in-frame clones, and not every one. The data contain hundreds of thousands of clones, 80% to 90% of them singletons. Sequencing was carried out using PBMCs. The chain has TRBV6-4 and TRBJ2-5, with 13 nucleotides matching TRBD2. The receptor was derived from a man aged 25-45 years in good health and CMV-seronegative. CDR3: CASSRTSGGQETQYF. As DNA, the CDR3 is TGTGCCAGCAGCCGGACTAGCGGGGGCCAAGAGACCCAGTACTTC.